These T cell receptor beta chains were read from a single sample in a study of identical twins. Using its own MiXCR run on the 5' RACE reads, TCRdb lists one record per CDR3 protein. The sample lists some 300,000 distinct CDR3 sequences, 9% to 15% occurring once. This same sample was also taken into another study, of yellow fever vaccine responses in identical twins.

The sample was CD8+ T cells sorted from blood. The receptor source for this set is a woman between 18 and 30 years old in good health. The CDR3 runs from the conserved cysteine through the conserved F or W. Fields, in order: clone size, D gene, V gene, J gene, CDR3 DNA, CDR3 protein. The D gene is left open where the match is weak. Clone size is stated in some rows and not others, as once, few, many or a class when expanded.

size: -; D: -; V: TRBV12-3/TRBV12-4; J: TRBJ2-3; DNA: TGTGCCAGCAGTATTCGACTAGAAGGTTTGGATACGCAGTATTTT; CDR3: CASSIRLEGLDTQYF
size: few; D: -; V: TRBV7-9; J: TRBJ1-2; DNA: TGTGCCAGCAGCCTAGACCAGGGTCGTGGCTACACCTTC; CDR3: CASSLDQGRGYTF
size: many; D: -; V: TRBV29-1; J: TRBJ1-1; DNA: TGCAGCGTTGAAATCAGGGGCCAAGCGAACACTGAAGCTTTCTTT; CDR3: CSVEIRGQANTEAFF
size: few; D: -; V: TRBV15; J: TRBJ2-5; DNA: TGTGCCACCAGCGGACGAGGGGTCTTTGCAGAGACCCAGTACTTC; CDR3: CATSGRGVFAETQYF
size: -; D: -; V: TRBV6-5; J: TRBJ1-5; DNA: TGTGCCAGCAGTTACGACGGGCTGAGCAATCAGCCCCAGCATTTT; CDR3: CASSYDGLSNQPQHF
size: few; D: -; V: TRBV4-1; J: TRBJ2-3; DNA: TGCGCCAGCAGCCAAGTCACTGGGGGCCGGGATACGCAGTATTTT; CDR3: CASSQVTGGRDTQYF
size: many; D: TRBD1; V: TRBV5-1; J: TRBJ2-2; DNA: TGCGCCAGCGGTTTAAGGGACAGAGGGTTTGCCACCGGGGAGCTGTTTTTT; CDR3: CASGLRDRGFATGELFF
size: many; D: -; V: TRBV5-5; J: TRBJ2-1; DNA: TGTGCCAGCAGCTTGGCCTCCTCCAATGAGCAGTTCTTC; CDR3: CASSLASSNEQFF
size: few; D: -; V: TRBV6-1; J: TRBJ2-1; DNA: TGTGCCAGCAGAGGAGACCCCGGGGAGCAGTTCTTC; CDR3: CASRGDPGEQFF
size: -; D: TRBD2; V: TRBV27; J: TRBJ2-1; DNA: TGTGCCAGCTCTAGCGGGAGGGATTACAATGAGCAGTTCTTC; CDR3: CASSSGRDYNEQFF
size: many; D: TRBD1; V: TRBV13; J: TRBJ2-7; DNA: TGTGCCAGCAGCGCAGACAGGGGAGTCTACGAGCAGTACTTC; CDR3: CASSADRGVYEQYF
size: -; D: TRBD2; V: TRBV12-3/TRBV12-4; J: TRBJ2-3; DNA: TGTGCCAGCAGTTTCCGGCGGGGGGGATCAACAGATACGCAGTATTTT; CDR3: CASSFRRGGSTDTQYF
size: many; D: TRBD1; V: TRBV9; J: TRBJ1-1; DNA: TGTGCCAGCAGCGTAGGTCAGGGGGATGAAGCTTTCTTT; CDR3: CASSVGQGDEAFF
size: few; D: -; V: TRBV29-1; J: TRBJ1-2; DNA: TGCAGCGTCCCCGGCCGGCAGAGTCAGGGCTACACCTTC; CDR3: CSVPGRQSQGYTF
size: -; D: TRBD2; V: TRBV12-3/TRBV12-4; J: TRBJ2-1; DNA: TGTGCCAGCAGTAGCGGGACTAGCCTTGGCCCCGTGCCTGAGCAGTTCTTC; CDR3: CASSSGTSLGPVPEQFF
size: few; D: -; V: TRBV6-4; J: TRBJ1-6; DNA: TGTGCCAGCAGTGACTCGGGGGTGACTAATTCACCCCTCCACTTT; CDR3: CASSDSGVTNSPLHF
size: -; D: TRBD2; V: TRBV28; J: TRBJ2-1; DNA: TGTGCCAGCAGGATTTTTAGCGGGGCTGAAAATGAGCAGTTCTTC; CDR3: CASRIFSGAENEQFF
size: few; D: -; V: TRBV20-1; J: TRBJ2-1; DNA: TGCAGTGCTAGAGAGCACAATGAGCAGTTCTTC; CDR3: CSAREHNEQFF
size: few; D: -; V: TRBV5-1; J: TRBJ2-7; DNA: TGCGCCAGCAGCTTGGAAAAGGGGCACCGTTTCTCCTACGAGCAGTACTTC; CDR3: CASSLEKGHRFSYEQYF
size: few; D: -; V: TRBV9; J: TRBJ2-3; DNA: TGTGCCAGCAGCGTAGCAGGGAGCGGCGCCGATACGCAGTATTTT; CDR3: CASSVAGSGADTQYF
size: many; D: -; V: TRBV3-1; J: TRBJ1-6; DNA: TGTGCCAGCAGCCAAGACGGGGCCGCCTCCCCCCTCCACTTT; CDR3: CASSQDGAASPLHF
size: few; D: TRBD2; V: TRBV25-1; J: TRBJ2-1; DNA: TGTGCCAGCCTCCAGACTAGCGGGAGTGGAAATGAGCAGTTCTTC; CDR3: CASLQTSGSGNEQFF
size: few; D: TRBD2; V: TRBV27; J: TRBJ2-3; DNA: TGTGCCAGCAGTTTACTAGCGGGAGGGTTCACAGATACGCAGTATTTT; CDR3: CASSLLAGGFTDTQYF
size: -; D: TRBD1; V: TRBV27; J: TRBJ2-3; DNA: TGTGCCAGCAGTTTGGGACAGGGGCTCCAGGGGTATTTT; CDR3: CASSLGQGLQGYF
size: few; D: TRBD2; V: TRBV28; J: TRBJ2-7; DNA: TGTGCCATCGCCGGTAGCGGGAGCCCCTACGAGCAGTACTTC; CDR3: CAIAGSGSPYEQYF
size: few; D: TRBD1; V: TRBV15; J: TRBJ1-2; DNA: TGTGCCACCAGCAGAAAAGGACAGGCTAACTATGGCTACACCTTC; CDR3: CATSRKGQANYGYTF